This T cell receptor (beta chain) comes out of a study of T cell repertoires in cytomegalovirus infection. TCRdb processed the reads anew with MiXCR; each CDR3 protein has one entry. The profile shows 400,000 or so distinct CDR3 sequences, roughly a third of them singletons. This clonotype was detected only a few times. No antigen is known for it. Study observations and caveats: CMV-specific HLA-C-restricted TCR beta clonotypes dominated the ex vivo response.

The V gene end was trimmed by 5 bases and the J gene end by 6 bases; junction bases not matched to a gene: 9. CDR1 and CDR2 (germline): SEHNR, FQNEAQ (reference sequence). The CDR3 is 16 residues long. The source material was PBMCs. The origin of this receptor is a human donor in good health (CMV status not recorded). Some clones in this sample may be carry-over from other donors' samples. This chain connects TRBV7-9 to TRBJ2-3, with 12 nucleotides matching TRBD2. CDR3 DNA: TGTGCCAGCAGCCAACTAGCGGGGGGCAGCCCGGATACGCAGTATTTT. Translation gives CASSQLAGGSPDTQYF.